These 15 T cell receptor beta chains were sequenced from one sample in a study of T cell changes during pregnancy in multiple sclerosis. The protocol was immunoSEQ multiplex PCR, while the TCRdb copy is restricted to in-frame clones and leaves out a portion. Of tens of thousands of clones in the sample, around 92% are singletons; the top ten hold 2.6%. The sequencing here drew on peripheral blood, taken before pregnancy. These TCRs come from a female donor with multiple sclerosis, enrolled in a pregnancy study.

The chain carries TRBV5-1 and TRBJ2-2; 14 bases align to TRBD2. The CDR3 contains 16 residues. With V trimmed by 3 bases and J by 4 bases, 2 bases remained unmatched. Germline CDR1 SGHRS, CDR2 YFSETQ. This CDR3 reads CASSSGLAGATGELFF. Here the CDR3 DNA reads TGCGCCAGCAGCTCGGGACTAGCGGGAGCCACCGGGGAGCTGTTTTTT.

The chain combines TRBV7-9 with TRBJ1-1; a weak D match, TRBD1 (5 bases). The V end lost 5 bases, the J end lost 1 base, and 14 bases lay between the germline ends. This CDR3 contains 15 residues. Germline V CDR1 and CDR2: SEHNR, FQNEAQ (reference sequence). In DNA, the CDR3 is TGTGCCAGCAGCCCTACCCCCGGACAGAACACTGAAGCTTTCTTT. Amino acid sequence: CASSPTPGQNTEAFF.

The CDR3 loop is CASSQSYYCNDNSGNTIYF. In DNA, the CDR3 is TGCGCCAGCAGTCAATCATATTACTGTAACGACAACTCTGGAAACACCATATATTTT. The chain couples TRBV23-1 to TRBJ1-3; the D is unclear. TRBV23-1 is recorded as an ORF, its role being uncertain. Trimming left V 0 bases short and J 0 bases short, with 18 bases between. CDR3 length: 19 residues.

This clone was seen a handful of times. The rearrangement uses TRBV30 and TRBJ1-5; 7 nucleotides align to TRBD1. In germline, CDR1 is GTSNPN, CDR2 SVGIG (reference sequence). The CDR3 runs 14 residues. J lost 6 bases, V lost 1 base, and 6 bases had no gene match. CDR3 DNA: TGTGCCTGGAGTGGAGGGACAGTTGCTCAGCCCCAGCATTTT. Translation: CAWSGGTVAQPQHF.

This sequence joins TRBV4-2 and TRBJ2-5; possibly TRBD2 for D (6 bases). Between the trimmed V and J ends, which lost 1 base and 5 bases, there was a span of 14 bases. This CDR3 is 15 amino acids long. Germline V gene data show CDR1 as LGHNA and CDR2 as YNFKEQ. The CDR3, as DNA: TGTGCCAGCAGCCAAGGAACGGGACTGGGGGAGACCCAGTACTTC. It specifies CASSQGTGLGETQYF.

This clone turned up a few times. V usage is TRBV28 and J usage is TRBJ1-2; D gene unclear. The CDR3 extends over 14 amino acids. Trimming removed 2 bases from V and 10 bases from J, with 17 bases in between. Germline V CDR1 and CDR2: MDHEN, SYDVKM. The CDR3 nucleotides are TGTGCCAGCAGTTTAGGGTCGAGGTCGATTATCTACACCTTC. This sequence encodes CASSLGSRSIIYTF.

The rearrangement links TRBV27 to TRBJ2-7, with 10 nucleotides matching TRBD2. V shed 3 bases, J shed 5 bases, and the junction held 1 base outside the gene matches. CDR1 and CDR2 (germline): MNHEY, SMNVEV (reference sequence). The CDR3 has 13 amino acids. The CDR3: CASSLGTSDEQYF. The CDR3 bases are TGTGCCAGCAGTTTGGGGACTAGCGACGAGCAGTACTTC.

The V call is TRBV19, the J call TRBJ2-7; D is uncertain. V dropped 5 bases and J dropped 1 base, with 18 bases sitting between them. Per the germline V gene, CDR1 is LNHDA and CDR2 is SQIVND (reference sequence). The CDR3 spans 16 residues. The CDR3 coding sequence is TGTGCCAGTAGTCGTGAAGCGACTTCCCGTTCCTACGAGCAGTACTTC. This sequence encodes CASSREATSRSYEQYF.

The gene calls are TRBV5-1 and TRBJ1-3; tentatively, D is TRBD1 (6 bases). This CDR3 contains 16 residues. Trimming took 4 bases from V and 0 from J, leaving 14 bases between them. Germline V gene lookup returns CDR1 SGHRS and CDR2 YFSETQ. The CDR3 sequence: CASSPYTGSSGNTIYF. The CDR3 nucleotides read TGCGCCAGCAGCCCCTACACAGGGAGCTCTGGAAACACCATATATTTT.

CDR3 coding DNA: TGTGCCAGCAGACCGGACATCCCTAATGAAAAACTGTTTTTT. This translates into CASRPDIPNEKLFF. The genes are TRBV28 and TRBJ1-4; D perhaps matches TRBD1 (5 bases). Per germline, CDR1 MDHEN and CDR2 SYDVKM. The CDR3 is 14 residues long. Deletions cut 6 bases from V and 3 bases from J, with 11 bases between.

Here the CDR3 reads CASSQATGLQGYTF. The CDR3 DNA sequence: TGTGCCAGCAGCCAAGCGACAGGCCTTCAAGGCTACACCTTC. The rearrangement links TRBV14 to TRBJ1-2; possibly TRBD1 for D (6 bases). This CDR3 is 14 amino acids long. Trimming pared 1 base from V and 8 bases from J, leaving 14 bases between. Germline values: CDR1 SGHDN, CDR2 FVKESK.

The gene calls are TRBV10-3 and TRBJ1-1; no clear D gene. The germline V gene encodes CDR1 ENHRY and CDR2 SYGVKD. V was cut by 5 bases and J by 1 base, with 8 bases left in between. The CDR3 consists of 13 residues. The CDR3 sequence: CAISITSNTEAFF. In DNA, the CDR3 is TGTGCCATCAGTATTACTTCGAACACTGAAGCTTTCTTT.

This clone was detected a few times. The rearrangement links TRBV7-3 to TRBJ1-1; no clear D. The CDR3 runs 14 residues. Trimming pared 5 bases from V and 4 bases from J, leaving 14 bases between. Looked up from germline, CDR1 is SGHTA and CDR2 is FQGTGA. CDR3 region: CASSQNLAATEAFF. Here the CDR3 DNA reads TGTGCCAGCAGCCAAAATTTGGCGGCCACTGAAGCTTTCTTT.

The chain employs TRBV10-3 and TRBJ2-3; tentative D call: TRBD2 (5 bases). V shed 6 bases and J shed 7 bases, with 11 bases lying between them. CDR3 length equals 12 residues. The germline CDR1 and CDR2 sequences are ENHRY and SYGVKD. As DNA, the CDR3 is TGTGCCATCAGCCCCAACGGGAATACGCAGTATTTT. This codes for CAISPNGNTQYF.

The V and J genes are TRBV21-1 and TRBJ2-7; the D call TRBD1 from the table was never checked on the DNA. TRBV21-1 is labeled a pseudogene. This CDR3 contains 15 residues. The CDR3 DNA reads TGTGCCAGCAGCCGAACTCACAGGTTCACCTACGAGCAGTACTTC. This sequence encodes CASSRTHRFTYEQYF.